This TCR beta chain was obtained from a study of blood T cell repertoires in COVID-19. Study at large: T cells, B-cell-depleted T cells, or PBMCs provided the cDNA or gDNA that served as material.

The CDR3 sequence is 12 residues long. The junction had 4 bases not matched to a gene; V was cut back by 8 bases and J by 7 bases. The germline V gene encodes CDR1 SNHLY and CDR2 FYNNEI. This clone has only one observation. Sequencing used immunoSEQ multiplex PCR; TCRdb keeps in-frame clones, though not all of them. The sample contains about 480,000 clones, 85% to 90% of which appear only once. This TCR was sampled from a woman in her twenties or thirties with acute or convalescent COVID-19. The J gene is TRBJ2-1, the V gene TRBV2; 8 bases map to TRBD1. Sequences were obtained from peripheral blood. The CDR3 is CASRGTGNEQFF. The CDR3 nucleotides read TGTGCCAGCCGAGGGACAGGTAATGAGCAGTTCTTC.